This record covers a single T cell receptor beta chain. Its target is unknown. The graft tissue was processed, and this released both intraepithelial and lamina propria lymphocytes. Produced via immunoSEQ multiplex PCR; TCRdb's table is partial and in-frame only. Of 15,000 or so clones in the sample, 77% were seen once. CDR3 size: 13 residues. V lost 2 bases and J lost 1, with 2 bases in between. CDR1 SGHNT and CDR2 YENEEA come from the germline V gene. This sample was taken from a study of graft-versus-host responses after intestinal transplantation. The overall study: The transplants performed in recipients were multivisceral, liver-intestinal, or isolated intestinal. Anti-thymocyte globulin served as induction for all recipients, who then took tacrolimus and steroids for two to three years.

General observations from the study: Recipient-marrow GvH clones were detected, some having first appeared in ileum or blood.

This specimen consisted of ileum tissue, obtained roughly 26 days after intestinal transplant. The gene calls are TRBV11-3 and TRBJ2-2; D gene unclear. The TCR comes from a human patient who received an intestinal transplant, so some T cells may come from the graft donor. The CDR3 bases are TGTGCCAGCAGCTTACTGAACACCGGGGAGCTGTTTTTT. This encodes CASSLLNTGELFF. Complete variable domain (other parts from reference TRBV11-3 and TRBJ2-2): EAGVVQSPRYKIIEKKQPVAFWCNPISGHNTLYWYLQNLGQGPELLIRYENEEAVDDSQLPKDRFSAERLKGVDSTLKIQPAELGDSAVYLCASSLLNTGELFFGEGSRLTVL.